The 29 T cell receptor beta chains listed next were all sequenced from one sample in a study of T-cell reconstitution after alpha-beta-depleted transplantation in children. Unique molecular identifiers were incorporated into the prepared TCRbeta library. TCRdb passed the PCR reads through MiXCR, listing each CDR3 protein once. This table holds 480,000 or so distinct CDR3 sequences, over 9.5% found once. Sequences were derived from PBMCs, sampled before TCRalphabeta/CD19-depleted stem cell transplant. These receptors all come from a child aged 2 to 15 with inherited bone marrow failure, due to receive a stem cell transplant.

This clonotype was observed at least ten times. V usage is TRBV12-3 or TRBV12-4 and J usage is TRBJ2-7, with a weak D call TRBD2 (5 bases). Deletions cut 3 bases from V and 4 bases from J, with 10 bases between. The CDR3 extends over 13 amino acids. In DNA form, the CDR3 reads TGTGCCAGCAGTTTCGAGAGGAGGTACGAGCAGTACTTC. Protein product: CASSFERRYEQYF.

The chain is built from TRBV4-1 and TRBJ2-7; 11 bases agree with TRBD1. Germline V gene lookup returns CDR1 MGHRA and CDR2 YSYEKL. The junction had 5 bases not matched to a gene; V was cut back by 1 base and J by 3 bases. The length of the CDR3 is 16 residues. The CDR3 DNA reads as TGCGCCAGCAGCCAAGGCCCCGGGACAGGGGGCTACGAGCAGTACTTC. This translates into CASSQGPGTGGYEQYF.

This clonotype was seen a few times. The gene calls are TRBV5-8 and TRBJ2-3; TRBD2 aligns across 13 bases. V trimming: 4 bases; J trimming: 4 bases; junction bases outside the gene matches: 6. The CDR3 extends over 16 amino acids. Germline values: CDR1 SGHTS, CDR2 YDEGEE. In DNA, the CDR3 is TGTGCCAGCAGCACTAGCGGGAGGGCCGGCGCAGATACGCAGTATTTT. Residues: CASSTSGRAGADTQYF. The full variable domain, with the rest looked up from reference TRBV5-8 and TRBJ2-3, is EAGVTQSPTHLIKTRGQQATLRCSPISGHTSVYWYQQALGLGLQFLLWYDEGEERNRGNFPPRFSGRQFPNYSSELNVNALELEDSALYLCASSTSGRAGADTQYFGPGTRLTVL.

This clonotype came up once. A read error may explain this, as a much larger clone is one base away. V and J are TRBV12-3 or TRBV12-4 and TRBJ1-1; 8 positions match TRBD1. The CDR3 length is 14 residues. The CDR3 here is CAGSSGQVNTEAFF. The CDR3 nucleotides read TGTGCCGGCAGCTCGGGACAGGTGAACACTGAAGCTTTCTTT.

This clonotype was observed a handful of times. The chain employs TRBV4-3 and TRBJ2-1; 9 nucleotides line up with TRBD2. The CDR3 is 15 residues long. Trimming took 0 bases from V and 12 from J; bases not matched to a gene: 9. Germline V gene sequence: CDR1 LGHNA, CDR2 YSLEER. The CDR3 coding sequence is TGCGCCAGCAGCCAAGACTCGCTAGCGGGGAGGTGGCAGTTCTTC. It translates to CASSQDSLAGRWQFF.

On this clonotype: This may arise from a read error, as a much more abundant clone is one base away. CDR3 in DNA: TGTGCCAGCAGCCCGTTGAGGACAGGGGTCTTAGGGCAGCTGTTTTTT. It yields the protein CASSPLRTGVLGQLFF. The chain uses TRBV11-2 and TRBJ2-2, with 9 bases that match TRBD1. V shed 5 bases, J shed 12 bases, and the junction held 16 bases outside the gene matches. Germline loops: CDR1 SGHAT, CDR2 FQNNGV. The CDR3 spans 16 residues.

The chain has TRBV9 and TRBJ2-5, with D tentatively TRBD2 (6 bases). Germline-derived CDR1 and CDR2 are SGDLS and YYNGEE. The V end lost 3 bases, the J end lost 7 bases, and 16 bases lay between the germline ends. This CDR3 has 14 amino acids. For the CDR3, the DNA is TGTGCCAGCAGCGGGAGGGACGGCGATGGGACCCAGTACTTC. Translation gives CASSGRDGDGTQYF.

This clonotype was seen at least ten times. The V call is TRBV15, the J call TRBJ2-5, with unresolved D. V dropped 3 bases and J dropped 0 bases, with 11 bases sitting between them. Germline V gene lookup returns CDR1 LNHNV and CDR2 YYDKDF (reference sequence). This CDR3 has 15 residues. This CDR3 is CATSSAHTYQETQYF. CDR3 sequence (DNA): TGTGCCACCAGCAGCGCGCATACGTACCAAGAGACCCAGTACTTC. Complete variable domain (other parts from reference TRBV15 and TRBJ2-5): DAMVIQNPRYQVTQFGKPVTLSCSQTLNHNVMYWYQQKSSQAPKLLFHYYDKDFNNEADTPDNFQSRRPNTSFCFLDIRSPGLGDTAMYLCATSSAHTYQETQYFGPGTRLLVL.

This clonotype occurred many times. The rearrangement links TRBV4-3 to TRBJ2-1, with 7 bases that match TRBD2. The CDR3 consists of 18 residues. The J segment lost 4 bases and the V segment lost 0 bases, leaving 12 bases of the junction unmatched. CDR1 LGHNA and CDR2 YSLEER come from the germline V gene. The CDR3 nucleotides read TGCGCCAGCAGCCAAGATCCCACGAGCGGGATTGGTTACAATGAGCAGTTCTTC. This encodes CASSQDPTSGIGYNEQFF.

This clonotype was counted at least ten times. The chain employs TRBV5-6 and TRBJ2-7; a possible D gene is TRBD1 (5 bases). Looked up from germline, CDR1 is SGHDT and CDR2 is YYEEEE. With 9 bases removed from V and 4 bases from J, the gap between germline ends came to 20 bases. CDR3 length: 14 amino acids. CDR3 DNA: TGTGCCATACCACAAGCAGGGAAGGGTTACGAGCAGTACTTC. Its translation is CAIPQAGKGYEQYF. The entire variable domain, with the rest obtained from reference TRBV5-6 and TRBJ2-7, is as follows: DAGVTQSPTHLIKTRGQQVTLRCSPKSGHDTVSWYQQALGQGPQFIFQYYEEEERQRGNFPDRFSGHQFPNYSSELNVNALLLGDSALYLCAIPQAGKGYEQYFGPGTRLTVT.

This clonotype was seen only once. Just one base apart from a much larger clone, this may be a read error. The rearrangement uses TRBV27 and TRBJ1-1; the D gene is possibly TRBD1 (5 bases). This CDR3 region has 13 residues. CDR1 and CDR2 from the germline V gene are MNHEY and SMNVEV (reference sequence). The CDR3 DNA sequence: TGTGCCAGCAGCCACACGGAGGGGACTGACGCTTTCTTT. Translating gives CASSHTEGTDAFF.

In this sample, this clonotype turned up many times. The chain links TRBV5-1 to TRBJ2-7; 9 bases are a match to TRBD1. Germline CDR1 is SGHRS and CDR2 is YFSETQ. J was trimmed by 4 bases and V by 5 bases; bases with no gene match: 4. This CDR3 comprises 13 residues. As DNA, the CDR3 is TGCGCCAGCAGACAGGGGGCTGGATACGAGCAGTACTTC. It yields the protein CASRQGAGYEQYF.

This clonotype was recorded at least ten times. The chain is built from TRBV5-6 and TRBJ2-5; 7 bases align to TRBD1. The germline V gene encodes CDR1 SGHDT and CDR2 YYEEEE. The CDR3 covers 13 residues. V gave up 4 bases and J gave up 5 bases; unmatched junction bases: 5. CDR3 in amino acids: CASSGDSWETQYF. As DNA, the CDR3 is TGTGCCAGCAGCGGGGACAGCTGGGAGACCCAGTACTTC.

This clonotype was found many times. The chain is built from TRBV5-5 and TRBJ2-1; D is unclear. This CDR3 is 16 amino acids long. Germline V lookup: CDR1 SGHKS, CDR2 YYEKEE (reference sequence). Trimming removed 7 bases from V and 0 bases from J, with 17 bases in between. The CDR3 loop is CASLRRYPVSYNEQFF. CDR3 coding DNA: TGTGCCAGCCTCCGACGGTATCCGGTCTCCTACAATGAGCAGTTCTTC.

In this sample, this clonotype turned up many times. The gene calls are TRBV20-1 and TRBJ2-3; D is unclear. The CDR3 contains 14 residues. V dropped 4 bases and J dropped 3 bases, with 14 bases sitting between them. Germline V gene data show CDR1 as DFQATT and CDR2 as SNEGSKA (reference sequence). CDR3: CSAIDPVGTDTQYF. CDR3 coding DNA: TGCAGTGCTATAGATCCCGTAGGGACAGATACGCAGTATTTT.

This clonotype was counted many times. The rearrangement uses TRBV5-4 and TRBJ2-3, with D possibly TRBD1 on 5 matching bases. This CDR3 region has 14 residues. Germline CDR1 is SGHNT and CDR2 is YYREEE (reference sequence). The V and J ends lost 0 bases and 3 bases respectively, with 8 bases between them. This chain's CDR3 is CASSLDAGTDTQYF. CDR3 coding DNA: TGTGCCAGCAGCTTGGACGCAGGGACAGATACGCAGTATTTT.

This clonotype showed up just a few times. The rearrangement uses TRBV11-1 and TRBJ2-7, with 7 positions matching TRBD1. The germline V gene has CDR1 SGHAT and CDR2 FQDESV (reference sequence). This CDR3 has 19 amino acids. V lost 5 bases, J lost 0 bases, and 19 bases stayed unmatched. The CDR3 here is CASSAGPGTARISSYEQYF. The CDR3 nucleotides are TGTGCCAGCAGCGCGGGCCCCGGGACAGCCAGGATTAGCTCCTACGAGCAGTACTTC.

This clonotype was observed many times. The CDR3 nucleotides are TGCAGTGCTAGAGACGGGGGTATTGATGAAAAACTGTTTTTT. This codes for CSARDGGIDEKLFF. The chain is built from TRBV20-1 and TRBJ1-4, with D possibly being TRBD1 (5 bases). Between the trimmed V and J ends, which lost 0 bases and 6 bases, there was a span of 11 bases. The germline V gene has CDR1 DFQATT and CDR2 SNEGSKA (reference sequence). This CDR3 is 14 amino acids long.

The table lists this clonotype with many counts. J is TRBJ1-4 and V is TRBV27; a weak D match, TRBD1 (6 bases). CDR3 size: 16 residues. CDR1 is MNHEY, CDR2 SMNVEV, per germline (reference sequence). The V end was cut by 4 bases, the J end by 3 bases, with 15 bases between. CDR3 sequence: CASSSRGKASNEKLFF. The CDR3 DNA sequence: TGTGCCAGCAGTTCGAGGGGGAAGGCGTCTAATGAAAAACTGTTTTTT.

This clonotype was seen more than once but under ten times. The chain carries TRBV19 and TRBJ2-7; D ambiguous. Trimming cost V 5 bases and J 2 bases, with 13 bases left between them. Germline-derived CDR1 and CDR2 are LNHDA and SQIVND (reference sequence). The CDR3 extends over 14 amino acids. In nucleotides, the CDR3 is TGTGCCAGTAGTCCCCGGACCGAAGCCTACGAGCAGTACTTC. Protein product: CASSPRTEAYEQYF.

With regard to this clonotype: The junction shows a germline mismatch at one end, possibly a read error. The CDR3, as DNA: TGTGCCATCAGGGGAGTAGAGCCGGATGATACGCATTATTTT. Amino acids: CAIRGVEPDDTHYF. The chain combines TRBV10-3 with TRBJ2-3; weak D call: TRBD2 (5 bases). The germline CDR1 and CDR2 sequences are ENHRY and SYGVKD. The CDR3 extends over 14 amino acids.

This clonotype was counted ten times or more. The chain recombines TRBV12-3 or TRBV12-4 with TRBJ2-7, with 15 bases aligning to TRBD2. This CDR3 region has 16 residues. Trimming removed 6 bases from V and 6 bases from J; junction bases left unmatched: 9. Written as DNA, the CDR3 is TGTGCCAGCAGCCAAGGGACTAGCGGGAGGAGAGGCGAGCAGTACTTC. Encoded protein: CASSQGTSGRRGEQYF.

The table lists this clonotype with many counts. J is TRBJ2-1 and V is TRBV6-5, with 10 bases aligning to TRBD2. The CDR3 totals 15 residues. The germline V gene encodes CDR1 MNHEY and CDR2 SVGAGI. The V and J ends lost 2 bases and 9 bases, in that order; junction bases with no gene match: 7. The CDR3 is CASSYVSGGVGEQFF. The DNA of the CDR3 is TGTGCCAGCAGTTACGTCAGCGGGGGGGTCGGTGAGCAGTTCTTC.

The chain couples TRBV7-2 to TRBJ2-5; perhaps TRBD2 as D (5 bases). Germline V gives CDR1 SGHTA, CDR2 FQGNSA. The CDR3 is 14 residues long. Trimming cost V 2 bases and J 4 bases, with 11 bases left between them. DNA for the CDR3: TGTGCCAGCAGCTTATCGTCCGGGGTAGAGACCCAGTACTTC. Amino acid sequence: CASSLSSGVETQYF.

This clonotype was recorded at least ten times. The junction shows a germline mismatch at one end, possibly a read error. The chain uses TRBV7-7 and TRBJ2-1; 13 bases align to TRBD2. The germline V gene has CDR1 SSHAT and CDR2 FNYEAQ (reference sequence). The CDR3 is 19 amino acids. The CDR3 DNA is TGTGCTAGCAGCTCACCGGGACTAGCGGGATTTCGCTCCTACAATGAGCAGTTCTTC. Amino acids: CASSSPGLAGFRSYNEQFF.

At least ten counts were recorded for this clonotype. The V and J genes are TRBV20-1 and TRBJ1-4; a possible D gene is TRBD1 (5 bases). V dropped 1 base and J dropped 8 bases, with 14 bases sitting between them. This CDR3 contains 14 residues. Germline V gene sequence: CDR1 DFQATT, CDR2 SNEGSKA (reference sequence). The CDR3 loop reads CSARVRGSGEKLFF. The CDR3 nucleotides are TGCAGTGCTAGAGTACGGGGGAGTGGCGAAAAACTGTTTTTT.

The chain joins TRBV20-1 to TRBJ2-7; possibly TRBD2 for D (6 bases). Trimming shortened V by 3 bases and J by 3 bases, and 15 bases separated the two germline ends. Germline V gives CDR1 DFQATT, CDR2 SNEGSKA (reference sequence). This CDR3 is built from 14 residues. CDR3 residues: CSARGWEDYYEQYF. CDR3 sequence (DNA): TGCAGTGCTAGGGGGTGGGAGGACTACTACGAGCAGTACTTC.

There are many counts of this clonotype. The chain employs TRBV5-6 and TRBJ2-5, with 7 bases matching TRBD2. Germline V gene sequence: CDR1 SGHDT, CDR2 YYEEEE. V shed 4 bases and J 4 bases; nucleotides not matched to a gene: 10. The CDR3 runs 15 residues. The CDR3 bases are TGTGCCAGCAGCCCGGGAGCGCCGGGAGGAGAGACCCAGTACTTC. The encoded protein is CASSPGAPGGETQYF.

The chain uses TRBV19 and TRBJ2-1; 7 bases line up with TRBD1. The CDR3 totals 14 residues. Trimming cost V 5 bases and J 8 bases; bases outside gene matches: 9. Germline V gives CDR1 LNHDA, CDR2 SQIVND (reference sequence). The CDR3 region has the DNA TGTGCCAGTAGTCTGGAGACAGGGATCGATGAGCAGTTCTTC. Translated, it gives CASSLETGIDEQFF.